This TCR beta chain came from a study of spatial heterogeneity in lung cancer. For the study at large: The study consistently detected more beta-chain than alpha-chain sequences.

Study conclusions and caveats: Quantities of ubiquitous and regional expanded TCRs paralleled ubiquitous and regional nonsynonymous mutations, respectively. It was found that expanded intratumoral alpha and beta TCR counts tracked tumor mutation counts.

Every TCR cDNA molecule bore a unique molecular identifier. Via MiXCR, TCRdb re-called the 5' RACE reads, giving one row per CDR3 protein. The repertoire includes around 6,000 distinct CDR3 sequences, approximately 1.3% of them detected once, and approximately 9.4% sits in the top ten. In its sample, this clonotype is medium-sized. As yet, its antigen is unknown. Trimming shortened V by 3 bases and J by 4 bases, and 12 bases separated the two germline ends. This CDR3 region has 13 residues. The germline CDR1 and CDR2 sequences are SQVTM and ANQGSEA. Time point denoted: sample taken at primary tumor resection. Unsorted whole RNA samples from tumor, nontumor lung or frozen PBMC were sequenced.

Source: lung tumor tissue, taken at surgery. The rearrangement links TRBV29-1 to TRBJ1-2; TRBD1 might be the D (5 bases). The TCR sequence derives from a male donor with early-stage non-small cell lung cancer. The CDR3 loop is CSVDQGVSYGYTF. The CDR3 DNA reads TGCAGCGTTGATCAGGGAGTTAGCTATGGCTACACCTTC.